This TCR beta chain comes out of a study of T-cell reconstitution after alpha-beta-depleted transplantation in children (dated by TCRdb to about 2016). For the study in its entirety: Using TCR repertoire profiling, the study followed T-cell immune reconstitution in a quantitative way in children after TCRalphabeta/CD19-depleted allogeneic hematopoietic cell transplantation. Overall study results and their limits: Over subsequent months, a decline in hyperexpanded clone frequencies was noted, and after one year, T-cell counts and TCRbeta diversity were mostly ascribed to newly produced T cells. About two months after transplant, the apparently early recovery of alphabetaT-cell counts reportedly depended on just several hundred clones that had expanded rapidly and came from non-depleted graft cells. In some patients, the high TCRbeta diversity seen at day 60 was put down to recipient T cells and intrathymic progenitors that had survived conditioning.

Library method: PCR. The run used an Illumina HiSeq 2500. To normalize quantification of the TCRbeta repertoire, the TCR libraries were built with molecular barcoding that relied on unique molecular identifiers. TCRdb reworked the public reads: Q25 trimming with fastp, MiXCR clone assembly, productive beta chains retained. CDR3 protein duplicates are merged, each entry listing the most common genes and DNA. The sample table lists 55,000 to 65,000 distinct CDR3 sequences, 44% of them with a count of one. Of the sample, about 98% falls within the top ten clones. The treatment or condition tag for this specimen amounts to: allogeneic hematopoietic cell transplantation with graft depleted of TCRalphabeta T cells and CD19 B cells. The children who served as transplant recipients had been given grafts of TCRalphabeta/CD19-depleted allogeneic hematopoietic cells. Based on the germline V gene, the CDR1 and CDR2 sequences are MDHEN and SYDVKM. Relative to germline, V is 7 bases shorter and J is 0 bases shorter, with 20 bases between their ends. The CDR3 measures 17 amino acids from cysteine to phenylalanine. The only DNA kept is the CDR3, 51 bases in frame from the first base.

Of note for this clonotype: The clone's antigen remains unknown. No clone much larger than this one lies a single base away; base qualities are absent.

The clonotype was recovered from a male patient younger than 18 who had a stem cell transplant for acute lymphoblastic leukemia, so the T cells may come from the graft donor. The chain was built from TRBV28 and TRBJ2-3; TRBD2 is possibly the D segment (5 matching bases). The material was PBMCs, mostly from graft donor cells, obtained 360 days after TCRalphabeta/CD19-depleted stem cell transplant. The DNA reads as follows: TGTGCCAGCACAACAACGGGGAACGTTCAGAGCACAGATACGCAGTATTTT. Its protein reads: CASTTTGNVQSTDTQYF.